Only a few counts were recorded for the clone carrying this T cell receptor (beta chain). Its antigen is currently unknown. PCR amplification relied on 60 Vbeta primers (plus 13 Jbeta primers). Produced via immunoSEQ multiplex PCR; TCRdb's table is partial and in-frame only. The profile covers about 160,000 clones, with approximately 80% appearing a single time and roughly 1.3% taken by the ten largest. This sample is part of a study of cytomegalovirus exposure and HLA in healthy donors. Findings and limits, study-wide: Later on, analysis showed that most CMV-associated TCR beta chains appeared to be HLA-restricted. The listing of 160 or so TCR beta chains classed them as cytomegalovirus-associated.

Trimming stripped 0 bases from V and 0 bases from J, with 10 bases between. This CDR3 has 16 amino acids. CDR1 and CDR2 from the germline V gene are SGHNT and YYREEE (reference sequence). The clonotype originates from a man younger than 40 in good health and CMV-seronegative. The gene calls are TRBV5-4 and TRBJ2-1; D gene unclear. Sequencing input: PBMCs. The CDR3 bases are TGTGCCAGCAGCTTGGTAGCTTTGAGCTCCTACAATGAGCAGTTCTTC. It translates to CASSLVALSSYNEQFF. The entire variable domain, with the rest obtained from reference TRBV5-4 and TRBJ2-1, is as follows: ETGVTQSPTHLIKTRGQQVTLRCSSQSGHNTVSWYQQALGQGPQFIFQYYREEENGRGNFPPRFSGLQFPNYSSELNVNALELDDSALYLCASSLVALSSYNEQFFGPGTRLTVL.